This record concerns one T cell receptor beta chain sequence. The antigen this receptor binds is unknown. The sample holds no much larger clone one base away, and base qualities are not on file. This sample was taken from a study of CD8+ T cells in alopecia areata listed by TCRdb under 2018. As for the study more broadly: Treated patients were enrolled in an open-label pilot trial of oral tofacitinib, 5 to 10 mg twice daily, for moderate-to-severe alopecia areata. Patients stayed on tofacitinib for 6 to 18 months and then had 6 months of follow-up off drug so that delayed response and recurrence could be assessed. The study used high-throughput TCRbeta sequencing to examine T cell clonal expansion in alopecia areata, in both the C3H/HeJ mouse model and human patients. On the human side, TCRbeta sequencing was run on scalp tissue and on sorted CD4+ and CD8+ peripheral blood T cells from healthy controls and from alopecia areata patients with either patchy or totalis/universalis disease. Biopsies were taken from tofacitinib-treated patients at baseline and at 4 and 24 weeks of treatment, and a later scalp biopsy was taken in several of the tofacitinib-treated patients. Clonality in the scalp was compared among normal scalp (n=4), patchy alopecia areata scalp (n=8), and alopecia totalis/universalis scalp (n=8). RNA came from the PAXgene miRNA kit for fixed scalp, the miRNeasy kit for PBMCs, and the RNeasy kit for mouse skin. TCRbeta CDR3 regions were amplified by immunoSEQ multiplex PCR with 35 Vbeta forward and 13 Jbeta reverse primers. General findings and caveats noted by the study authors: Unlike mouse skin, where gammadelta T cells dominate, normal human skin contains resident alphabeta T cells that get sequenced too, which complicates analysis of the scalp TCR repertoire. Shared TCR sequences between patients were less evident than in mice, which may be partly attributable to HLA diversity in the patient population. Compared with normal scalp, lesional scalp, particularly in alopecia totalis/universalis, had higher clonality and more expanded CD8+ clones, which suggests antigenic drive.

The germline V gene sets CDR1 to SGDLS and CDR2 to YYNGEE. Trimming at the junction amounts to 4 bases on V and 2 bases on J, and the germline ends lie 13 bases apart. Reading from cysteine to phenylalanine, the CDR3 counts 16 amino acids. Only the CDR3 region is kept as DNA, spanning 48 bases read in frame from base 1. The sample's time point label, decoded: baseline before oral tofacitinib. From alopecia areata patients, peripheral blood was collected along with lesional scalp punch biopsies. PBMCs were separated by density centrifugation and stained for CD3, CD4 and CD8, after which CD4+ and CD8+ T cells were sorted on a FACSAria. Libraries were constructed by the immunoSEQ multiplex PCR assay. RNA was extracted from all samples and reverse transcribed into cDNA as template for TCR sequencing. First-strand cDNA was synthesized with SuperScript III using a 2:1 mix of oligo-dT and random hexamers. A synthetic immune receptor repertoire was used to assess amplification bias, and residual bias was removed computationally. Per the original workflow: Raw reads were preprocessed to remove errors, and CDR3 was defined according to IMGT conventions as the region from the conserved cysteine to phenylalanine. Clonality was computed as 1 minus the Shannon entropy, with the entropy normalized by log2 of the number of productive unique TCRs. Whether each scalp clone was CD4 or CD8 was inferred by checking scalp TCRbeta sequences against the CD4 and CD8 repertoires from sorted blood. What TCRdb holds here is the immuneACCESS table cut down to in-frame rearrangements. Part of the clones is not present; checked against another copy, under half of the missing clones reflect an unresolved V gene, and the others are unexplained. The DNA was the basis for D and trimming; V, J and clone size are from that table. The sample table shows fewer than 200,000 clones, and over 50% are seen once. The ten biggest clones cover about 14% of the sample.

The specimen was CD4+ T cells sorted from blood, collected at week 0. This chain is built from TRBV9 and TRBJ1-6; a weak D assignment points to TRBD1 (5 bases agree). The TCR was taken from a human donor with alopecia areata. CDR3 protein: CASSLGGQPYNSPLHF. DNA sequence: TGTGCCAGCAGCTTGGGGGGTCAGCCCTATAATTCACCCCTCCACTTT.